Below are 30 T cell receptor beta chains sequenced from a single sample in a study of STAT5B mutations in CD4+ large granular lymphocyte leukemia. The assay was immunoSEQ multiplex PCR, and TCRdb's table has in-frame clones only and misses some. Among 48,000 or so clones listed, approximately 70% were seen once. The sequenced sample was CD4+ T cells from blood buffy coats. The receptors derive from a human donor in good health.

The CDR3 sequence is CAWSGVVGEQYV. In DNA form, the CDR3 reads TGTGCCTGGAGTGGGGTGGTAGGCGAGCAGTACGTC. This chain joins TRBV30 and TRBJ2-7, with D unclear. The CDR3 is 12 amino acids. CDR1 and CDR2 from the germline V gene are GTSNPN and SVGIG (reference sequence). The V and J ends lost 1 base and 6 bases respectively, with 10 bases between them.

This clone was picked up one time. J is TRBJ1-3 and V is TRBV19, with D possibly TRBD1 on 5 matching bases. This CDR3 spans 14 amino acids. V gave up 5 bases and J gave up 2 bases, with 10 bases separating them. CDR1 and CDR2 from the germline V gene are LNHDA and SQIVND (reference sequence). The CDR3 protein is CASSSGDAGNTIYF. The CDR3 DNA sequence: TGTGCCAGTAGTTCCGGGGACGCTGGAAACACCATATATTTT.

The rearrangement links TRBV5-6 to TRBJ2-7, with TRBD2 identical over 7 bases. The germline V gene encodes CDR1 SGHDT and CDR2 YYEEEE. The CDR3 extends over 15 amino acids. V shed 2 bases and J 2 bases; nucleotides not matched to a gene: 7. The CDR3 is CASSLIGLVPYEQYV. The CDR3 region has the DNA TGTGCCAGCAGCTTAATAGGACTAGTCCCCTACGAGCAGTACGTC.

The V gene is TRBV2, the J gene TRBJ2-7, with 7 bases identical to TRBD1. Trimming removed 1 base from V and 7 bases from J; junction bases left unmatched: 10. Germline V gives CDR1 SNHLY, CDR2 FYNNEI. CDR3 length: 15 residues. The CDR3 DNA is TGTGCCAGCAGTGAAGTGACAGGGAATTCAGTTGAGCAGTACTTC. It codes for CASSEVTGNSVEQYF.

The chain is built from TRBV6-5 and TRBJ2-5; D is undetermined. CDR1 is MNHEY and CDR2 is SVGAGI in the germline V gene. V shed 0 bases and J shed 7 bases, with 12 bases lying between them. There are 14 residues in the CDR3. As DNA, the CDR3 is TGTGCCAGCAGTTACTCTCCGGCGTGGTGGACCCAGTACTTC. Its translation: CASSYSPAWWTQYF.

The chain employs TRBV7-9 and TRBJ2-4; D perhaps matches TRBD1 (5 bases). Germline lookup yields CDR1 SEHNR and CDR2 FQNEAQ (reference sequence). With 2 bases removed from V and 1 base from J, the gap between germline ends came to 9 bases. The CDR3 spans 15 residues. The CDR3 sequence is CASSLSPGAKNIQYF. CDR3 nucleotides: TGTGCCAGCAGCTTAAGCCCAGGGGCCAAAAACATTCAGTACTTC.

The chain is built from TRBV28 and TRBJ1-2, with D maybe TRBD1 (6 bases). This CDR3 contains 17 residues. CDR1 is MDHEN, CDR2 SYDVKM, per germline. The V gene lost 2 bases and the J gene lost 2 bases, with 18 bases spanning the gap. The CDR3 region is CASSLPPGAGSNYGYTF. In nucleotides, the CDR3 is TGTGCCAGCAGTTTACCTCCGGGGGCAGGGTCCAACTATGGCTACACCTTC.

The chain employs TRBV27 and TRBJ1-2; TRBD1 matches at 9 bases. Germline V gene lookup returns CDR1 MNHEY and CDR2 SMNVEV (reference sequence). The V gene end was trimmed by 5 bases and the J gene end by 4 bases; junction bases not matched to a gene: 2. This CDR3 is built from 13 residues. CDR3 in DNA: TGTGCCAGCAGTCTGACAGGGGGCTATGGCTACACCTTC. It yields the protein CASSLTGGYGYTF.

The genes are TRBV27 and TRBJ2-7, with D hard to call. The germline gives CDR1 MNHEY, CDR2 SMNVEV (reference sequence). Trimming shortened V by 5 bases and J by 5 bases, and 16 bases separated the two germline ends. The CDR3 contains 14 residues. The CDR3 nucleotides are TGTGCCAGCAGTAAGGCCCGGTGGGTGGACGAGCAGTACGTC. This codes for CASSKARWVDEQYV.

This clone was seen more than once but under ten times. The chain recombines TRBV25-1 with TRBJ2-1, with TRBD2 identical over 8 bases. The germline CDR1 and CDR2 sequences are MGHDK and SYGVNS. The CDR3 is made up of 15 amino acids. V shed 4 bases and J 4 bases; nucleotides not matched to a gene: 6. CDR3 coding DNA: TGTGCCAGCAGTGTGGTGGCGGGGGGATACAATGAGCAGTTCTTC. The encoded protein is CASSVVAGGYNEQFF. Full variable domain (missing parts from reference TRBV25-1 and TRBJ2-1): EADIYQTPRYLVIGTGKKITLECSQTMGHDKMYWYQQDPGMELHLIHYSYGVNSTEKGDLSSESTVSRIRTEHFPLTLESARPSHTSQYLCASSVVAGGYNEQFFGPGTRLTVL.

This chain joins TRBV19 and TRBJ1-5, with unresolved D. Germline-derived CDR1 and CDR2 are LNHDA and SQIVND (reference sequence). The CDR3 has 14 amino acids. Deletions cut 6 bases from V and 0 bases from J, with 9 bases between. The CDR3 reads CASSPENSNQPQHF. The DNA of the CDR3 is TGTGCCAGTAGCCCGGAGAATAGCAATCAGCCCCAGCATTTT.

The chain has TRBV18 and TRBJ2-2, with 8 bases aligning to TRBD1. The CDR3 is made up of 16 amino acids. CDR1 and CDR2 (germline): KGHSH, LQKENI. The ends lost 0 bases at V and 0 bases at J; junction bases unmatched: 0. The CDR3 reads CASSPPGQANTGELFF. CDR3 in DNA: TGTGCCAGCTCACCACCGGGACAGGCGAACACCGGGGAGCTGTTTTTT. Looking up the rest from reference TRBV18 and TRBJ2-2 gives the full variable domain: NAGVMQNPRHLVRRRGQEARLRCSPMKGHSHVYWYRQLPEEGLKFMVYLQKENIIDESGMPKERFSAEFPKEGPSILRIQQVVRGDSAAYFCASSPPGQANTGELFFGEGSRLTVL.

The gene calls are TRBV11-3 and TRBJ2-7, with TRBD2 matching over 13 bases. Germline CDR1 SGHNT, CDR2 YENEEA. J lost 4 bases, V lost 1 base, and 16 bases had no gene match. This CDR3 is built from 20 residues. Here the CDR3 DNA reads TGTGCCAGCAGCTTAGGGGCACTAGCGGGGGGGCCTCGATTTCGGTACGAGCAGTACTTC. Protein product: CASSLGALAGGPRFRYEQYF.

The chain carries TRBV18 and TRBJ2-7; D ambiguous. This CDR3 contains 15 residues. Per germline, CDR1 KGHSH and CDR2 LQKENI. Trimming took off 0 bases at V and 1 base at J, with 10 bases between the two ends. Here the CDR3 reads CASSPPGYMSYEQYV. The CDR3 DNA is TGTGCCAGCTCACCACCAGGGTATATGTCCTACGAGCAGTACGTC.

This clone occurred a few times. The chain combines TRBV2 with TRBJ1-5; D is possibly TRBD1 (5 bases). The CDR3 spans 16 residues. Looked up from germline, CDR1 is SNHLY and CDR2 is FYNNEI. Trimming removed 2 bases from V and 8 bases from J, with 19 bases in between. The CDR3 DNA reads TGTGCCAGCAGTGAACAGGGAAGAGGGAAATCGGAGCCCCAGCATTTT. Translation: CASSEQGRGKSEPQHF.

This clone was detected only once. The gene calls are TRBV7-9 and TRBJ1-1; unclear D gene. V was clipped by 5 bases and J by 2 bases, with 12 bases between them. The CDR3 has 14 amino acids. The germline gives CDR1 SEHNR, CDR2 FQNEAQ (reference sequence). The CDR3 sequence: CASSPWGVNTEAFF. In nucleotides, the CDR3 is TGTGCCAGCAGCCCATGGGGTGTAAACACTGAAGCTTTCTTT.

The chain is built from TRBV18 and TRBJ2-2; possibly TRBD1 for D (6 bases). In germline, CDR1 is KGHSH, CDR2 LQKENI. The CDR3 loop spans 14 amino acids. Trimming took off 2 bases at V and 3 bases at J, with 7 bases between the two ends. This chain's CDR3 is CASSPNRDTGELFF. DNA of the CDR3: TGTGCCAGCTCACCAAACAGGGACACCGGGGAGCTGTTTTTT.

This clone was counted a single time. A junction boundary mismatches the germline segment, possibly from a read error. V usage is TRBV7-7 and J usage is TRBJ2-1; TRBD1 is a possible D gene (6 bases). Germline CDR1 and CDR2: SSHAT and FNYEAQ (reference sequence). There are 14 residues in the CDR3. CDR3 DNA sequence: TGTGCTAGCAGCTTAGTAGGGGGTCAAAATGAGCAGTTCTTC. Amino acids: CASSLVGGQNEQFF.

The V call is TRBV19, the J call TRBJ2-2; 7 nucleotides line up with TRBD2. Germline CDR1 and CDR2: LNHDA and SQIVND (reference sequence). The CDR3 length is 15 residues. V dropped 3 bases and J dropped 6; count of bases not matched to a gene: 7. This CDR3 is CASSIGGGVAGELFF. The CDR3, as DNA: TGTGCCAGTAGTATCGGCGGGGGAGTTGCCGGGGAGCTGTTTTTT.

The chain carries TRBV5-1 and TRBJ2-3; possibly TRBD1 for D (6 bases). The CDR3 sequence is 16 residues long. Between the trimmed V and J ends, which lost 4 bases and 0 bases, there was a span of 15 bases. CDR1 and CDR2 from the germline V gene are SGHRS and YFSETQ. The CDR3 reads CASSAGTHSSTDTQYF. The CDR3, as DNA: TGCGCCAGCAGCGCCGGGACACATTCTAGCACAGATACGCAGTATTTT.

This chain links TRBV5-1 with TRBJ2-2; possibly TRBD1 or TRBD2 for D (5 bases each). Germline CDR1 is SGHRS and CDR2 is YFSETQ. The CDR3 runs to 14 residues. Trimming took 0 bases from V and 6 from J, leaving 9 bases between them. CDR3 amino acids: CASSLEQGPGELFF. The CDR3 region has the DNA TGCGCCAGCAGCTTGGAGCAGGGACCCGGGGAGCTGTTTTTT.

CDR3 sequence: CASSSPGQGVGGYTF. CDR3 coding DNA: TGTGCCAGCAGTTCCCCTGGACAGGGGGTCGGTGGCTACACCTTC. The chain couples TRBV27 to TRBJ1-2, with 10 positions matching TRBD1. Germline V CDR1 and CDR2: MNHEY, SMNVEV (reference sequence). The length of the CDR3 is 15 residues. V was pared by 4 bases and J by 7 bases, with 9 bases of the junction left unmatched.

This clone appeared a few times. The chain has TRBV29-1 and TRBJ1-2, with no clear D. The germline CDR1 and CDR2 sequences are SQVTM and ANQGSEA. V lost 4 bases and J 2 bases, leaving 2 bases between the germline ends. The CDR3 loop spans 10 amino acids. The DNA for the CDR3 is TGCAGCGTTGTGAACTATGGCTACACCTTC. Translation: CSVVNYGYTF. Full variable domain (rest looked up from reference TRBV29-1 and TRBJ1-2): SAVISQKPSRDICQRGTSLTIQCQVDSQVTMMFWYRQQPGQSLTLIATANQGSEATYESGFVIDKFPISRPNLTFSTLTVSNMSPEDSSIYLCSVVNYGYTFGSGTRLTVV.

The V call is TRBV18, the J call TRBJ2-2; D is unclear. The germline V and J ends were trimmed by 0 bases and 6 bases, with 17 bases remaining between them. The CDR3 length is 17 residues. Germline CDR1 reads KGHSH; CDR2 reads LQKENI. The CDR3 nucleotides read TGTGCCAGCTCACCACCGAGAGTGGCAGGCTTAGCCGGGGAGCTGTTTTTT. Encoded protein: CASSPPRVAGLAGELFF.

V is TRBV6-5 and J is TRBJ2-7; 7 nucleotides line up with TRBD1. V lost 6 bases to trimming and J lost 4 bases; unmatched junction nucleotides: 6. The CDR3 spans 13 residues. Germline lookup yields CDR1 MNHEY and CDR2 SVGAGI. The DNA for the CDR3 is TGTGCCAGCAGGAGGGACAGCGGATACGAGCAGTACGTC. It is translated as CASRRDSGYEQYV.

A single count supports this clone. The chain employs TRBV18 and TRBJ1-4; maybe TRBD1 (5 bases). Looked up from germline, CDR1 is KGHSH and CDR2 is LQKENI. Trimming cost V 3 bases and J 4 bases, with 9 bases left between them. The CDR3 loop spans 14 amino acids. The CDR3 region is CASSPGTVNEKLFF. The DNA for the CDR3 is TGTGCCAGCTCACCCGGGACCGTTAATGAAAAACTGTTTTTT.

This clone was observed once. J is TRBJ2-5 and V is TRBV29-1; the D gene is possibly TRBD1 (6 bases). The V and J ends lost 7 bases and 2 bases respectively, with 11 bases between them. Per the germline V gene, CDR1 is SQVTM and CDR2 is ANQGSEA. This CDR3 has 12 amino acids. Here the CDR3 reads CSARTVQETQYF. CDR3 DNA sequence: TGCAGCGCGAGGACAGTGCAAGAGACCCAGTACTTC. The full variable domain, its missing parts supplied by reference TRBV29-1 and TRBJ2-5, is SAVISQKPSRDICQRGTSLTIQCQVDSQVTMMFWYRQQPGQSLTLIATANQGSEATYESGFVIDKFPISRPNLTFSTLTVSNMSPEDSSIYLCSARTVQETQYFGPGTRLLVL.

This clone has a single count. V is TRBV19 and J is TRBJ2-1; 14 bases fit TRBD2. With 1 base clipped from V and 9 bases from J, the junction kept 5 bases outside the gene matches. From germline, CDR1 is LNHDA and CDR2 SQIVND (reference sequence). This CDR3 contains 16 residues. CDR3 residues: CASSIGGTSGGGEQFF. CDR3 DNA: TGTGCCAGTAGTATAGGAGGGACTAGCGGGGGAGGTGAGCAGTTCTTC.

The rearrangement uses TRBV9 and TRBJ2-3, with 7 bases aligning to TRBD2. Germline values: CDR1 SGDLS, CDR2 YYNGEE. The CDR3 is made up of 17 amino acids. V shed 1 base and J 3 bases; nucleotides not matched to a gene: 11. CDR3 sequence: CASSVTPGWGGTDTQYF. CDR3 nucleotide sequence: TGTGCCAGCAGCGTAACCCCAGGATGGGGGGGAACAGATACGCAGTATTTT.

The rearrangement uses TRBV29-1 and TRBJ2-1, with TRBD2 matching 16 bases. Germline V gene lookup returns CDR1 SQVTM and CDR2 ANQGSEA. The CDR3 loop spans 19 amino acids. Unmatched junction bases numbered 9, after V lost 3 bases and J lost 1 base. The CDR3, as DNA: TGCAGCGTTGATGGAGCCGGGACTAGCGGGGGGGTTTCCTACAATGAGCAGTTCTTC. It encodes CSVDGAGTSGGVSYNEQFF.